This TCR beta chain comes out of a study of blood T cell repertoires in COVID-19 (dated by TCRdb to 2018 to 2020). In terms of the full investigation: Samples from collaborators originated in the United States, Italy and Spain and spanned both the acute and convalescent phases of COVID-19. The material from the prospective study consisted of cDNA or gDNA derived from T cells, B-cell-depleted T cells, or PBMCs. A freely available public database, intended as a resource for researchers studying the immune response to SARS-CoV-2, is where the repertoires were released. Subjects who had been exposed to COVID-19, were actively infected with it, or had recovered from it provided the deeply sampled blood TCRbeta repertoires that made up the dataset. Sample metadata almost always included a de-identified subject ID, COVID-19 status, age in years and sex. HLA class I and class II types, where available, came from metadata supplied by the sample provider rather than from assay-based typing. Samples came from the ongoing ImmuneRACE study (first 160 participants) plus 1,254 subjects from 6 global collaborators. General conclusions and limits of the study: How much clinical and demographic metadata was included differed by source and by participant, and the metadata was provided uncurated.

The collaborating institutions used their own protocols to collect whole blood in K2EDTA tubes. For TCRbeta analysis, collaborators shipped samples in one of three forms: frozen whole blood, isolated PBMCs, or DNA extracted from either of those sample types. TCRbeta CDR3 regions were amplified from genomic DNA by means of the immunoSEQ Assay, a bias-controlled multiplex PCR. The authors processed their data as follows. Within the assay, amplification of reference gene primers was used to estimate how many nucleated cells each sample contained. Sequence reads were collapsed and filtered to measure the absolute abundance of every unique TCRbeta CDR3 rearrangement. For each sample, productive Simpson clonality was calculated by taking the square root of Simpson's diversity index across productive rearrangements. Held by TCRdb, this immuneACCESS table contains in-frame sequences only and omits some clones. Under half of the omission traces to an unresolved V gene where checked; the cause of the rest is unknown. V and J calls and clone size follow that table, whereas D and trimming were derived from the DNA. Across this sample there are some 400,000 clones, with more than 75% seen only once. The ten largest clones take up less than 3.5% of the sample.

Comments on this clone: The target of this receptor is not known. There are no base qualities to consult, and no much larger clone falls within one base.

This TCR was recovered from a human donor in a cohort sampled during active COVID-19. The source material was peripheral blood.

The CDR3 protein sequence reads: CASSLFGGETQYF. The base sequence is TGTGCCAGCAGTTTATTTGGCGGCGAGACCCAGTACTTC. Recombination linked TRBV28 to TRBJ2-5, with the D gene not clear enough to name. Trimming removed 1 base from V and 5 bases from J, leaving 8 bases between the germline ends. Per the germline V gene, MDHEN is the CDR1 and SYDVKM is the CDR2. There are 13 amino acids in the CDR3, from cysteine to phenylalanine inclusive. Only CDR3 DNA remains: 39 bases, in frame from the first base.